These 2 T cell receptor beta chains were all obtained from the same sample, sequenced in a study of T cell clonality in common variable immunodeficiency. Whole-study findings and limits: Common variable immunodeficiency TCR beta sequences reportedly had fewer deletions and N-nucleotide insertions.

Profiling relied on immunoSEQ multiplex PCR, and the TCRdb table lists in-frame clones only, not all of them. The sample contains under 15,000 clones, none of them singletons. These receptors have no known antigen. The sequencing sample was made of peripheral blood mononuclear cells. The receptors were gathered from a human donor with common variable immunodeficiency.

In its sample, this clone was seen many times. The read terminates 3 residues before the CDR3 end, so the remaining end is supplied by the germline J gene. The genes are TRBV29-1 and TRBJ2-1, with 11 bases fitting TRBD2. The junction had 10 bases not matched to a gene; V was cut back by 7 bases and J by 5 bases. The germline V gene encodes CDR1 SQVTM and CDR2 ANQGSEA. This CDR3 spans 15 amino acids. Partial CDR3 DNA: TGCAGCGCGAAGTTAGCGGGGGGGCGGGACAATGAG. It encodes CSAKLAGGRDNE. The entire CDR3 reads CSAKLAGGRDNEQFF.

Of note for this clone: With the read ending 3 residues before the CDR3 end, the germline J gene is used to fill in that end. The rearrangement joins TRBV7-2 to TRBJ1-6; D not certain. Trimming removed 5 bases from V and 7 bases from J, with 15 bases in between. This CDR3 contains 15 residues. Germline-derived CDR1 and CDR2 are SGHTA and FQGNSA. CDR3 protein: CASSPVEGPNSPLHF. The CDR3 bases that were read are TGTGCCAGCAGCCCGGTTGAGGGCCCAAATTCACCC.